The following is a T cell receptor (beta chain) sequence with its context. No antigen is known for it. The input lacks base qualities; no much larger clone sits a single base away. The sample belongs to a study of CD8 T cells in ankylosing spondylitis (dated by TCRdb to 2016 to 2017). General notes on the study: To find TCR variants linked to disease, the study profiled T cell receptor beta repertoires in ankylosing spondylitis patients and healthy donors. Samples of peripheral blood were taken, and for ankylosing spondylitis patients, synovial fluid was collected as well. The full study cohort comprised 20 to 30 ankylosing spondylitis patients and 85 to 120 healthy donors. Findings and caveats that apply to the study as a whole: A TCR beta motif of roughly 8 highly homologous amino acid variants appeared characteristic of blood from ankylosing spondylitis patients. The disease-linked clones were reported to be significantly enriched in matched synovial fluid samples from ankylosing spondylitis patients. The disease-linked clones had a CD8+ phenotype and were found at relatively low frequencies in peripheral blood. Some motif variants were previously reported in synovial fluid and blood of reactive arthritis patients, suggesting common disease-initiation mechanisms.

This sample was sequenced with an Illumina HiSeq 2500. TCR beta libraries were prepared by quantitative 5'-RACE with molecular barcodes. In the paper's pipeline: To identify disease-linked TCR variants, a new computational method was used, one built on a probabilistic model of VDJ rearrangement. The public reads were quality trimmed at Q25 with fastp and then assembled into clones with MiXCR by TCRdb, keeping productive beta chains. Every entry covers one CDR3 protein and lists the most common genes and DNA from its rows. TCRdb, rather than the study authors, made the V and J calls. The sample table contains 250,000 to 300,000 distinct CDR3 sequences; only one count was recorded for over 15% of them. The leading ten clones occupy around a third of the sample. The CDR3 goes from the cysteine to the phenylalanine over 15 residues. Solely the CDR3 DNA is kept, with 45 bases framed from the first base. V is pared back by 4 bases and J by 6 bases, with 13 bases lying between the germline termini. The germline V gene specifies MGHRA as CDR1 and YSYEKL as CDR2.

Input material: blood, either unsorted or a sorted T cell fraction (not recorded which). The chain employs TRBV4-1 and TRBJ1-6; 5 matching bases give a weak D call of TRBD1. This TCR was sampled from a male donor with ankylosing spondylitis or in good health (not recorded which). The CDR3 is CASSPGWDLNSPLHF. The nucleotide sequence reads as follows: TGCGCCAGCAGCCCAGGATGGGACCTTAATTCACCCCTCCACTTT.